These T cell receptor beta chains were read from a single sample in a study of T cell responses to AZD1222 COVID-19 vaccine. Clones were read by immunoSEQ multiplex PCR, and TCRdb kept only the in-frame ones, dropping some. This sample has about 110,000 clones, with about 88% found just once. The material sequenced was peripheral blood, taken 28 days after the second AZD1222 dose. The receptors stem from an adult who received the AZD1222 COVID-19 vaccine. Both conserved end residues are part of each CDR3. D genes are given only for firm matches. Clone size, where shown, is once, few, many, or a class for clones that have expanded.

>TRBV2|.|TRBJ1-5|TRBD1
TGTGCCAGCAATCAGGGACAGACCTATAGCAATCAGCCCCAGCATTTT
CASNQGQTYSNQPQHF
>TRBV9|.|TRBJ1-1|.
TGTGCCAGCAGCGTAGTCAGTTCGGCCGTGAGCACTGAAGCTTTCTTT
CASSVVSSAVSTEAFF
>TRBV21-1|.|TRBJ2-7|.
TGTGCCAGCAGCTCTCTGGGTAAGCAGTACTTC
CASSSLGKQYF
>TRBV3-1/TRBV3-2|once|TRBJ1-2|.
TGTGCCAGCAGCCAAGGGGCTCAGATCTATGGCTACACCTTC
CASSQGAQIYGYTF
>TRBV9|.|TRBJ1-1|.
TGTGCCAGCAGCGTAGGACGGCTAAGGGACATGAACACTGAAGCTTTCTTT
CASSVGRLRDMNTEAFF
>TRBV18|once|TRBJ2-7|.
TGTGCCAGCTCACCACCGGGGCACAGCCTCTACGAGCAGTACTTC
CASSPPGHSLYEQYF
>TRBV2|.|TRBJ2-3|TRBD2
TGTGCCAGCAGTGAGGTAGCGGGAGGTGATACGCAGTATTTT
CASSEVAGGDTQYF
>TRBV28|once|TRBJ1-2|TRBD1
TGTGCCAGCAGTTGGGGGACAGGGGCATATGGCTACACCTTC
CASSWGTGAYGYTF
>TRBV11-3|.|TRBJ2-3|.
TGTGCCAGCAGCTTAGCTCGGGGCACAGATACGCAGTATTTT
CASSLARGTDTQYF
>TRBV4-1|.|TRBJ2-1|TRBD1
TGCGCCAGCAGCCAAGGCTTAACAGGGGGCGCGCGGTCCTGGGCCAATGAGCAGTTCTTC
CASSQGLTGGARSWANEQFF
>TRBV12-2|.|TRBJ2-7|.
TGTGCAAGTCGCTTGATGACAGGGGGCCACGAGCAGTACTTC
CASRLMTGGHEQYF
>TRBV7-8|.|TRBJ2-7|TRBD1
TGTGCCAGCAGCTTTAGGACAGGGACCTACGAGCAGTACTTC
CASSFRTGTYEQYF
>TRBV4-1|.|TRBJ2-3|.
TGCGCCAGCAGGCTCACGAGAAGCACAGATACGCAGTATTTT
CASRLTRSTDTQYF
>TRBV3-1/TRBV3-2|.|TRBJ2-1|.
TGTGCCAGCAGCCACCCGACATCTCAGGGCAATGAGCAGTTCTTC
CASSHPTSQGNEQFF
>TRBV4-1|.|TRBJ1-3|.
TGCGCCAGCAGTGGAAACACCATATATTTT
CASSGNTIYF
>TRBV29-1|.|TRBJ2-1|.
TGCAGCCTCGGGGCTCCGGGTAGCTACAATGAGCAGTTCTTC
CSLGAPGSYNEQFF
>TRBV25-1|.|TRBJ1-1|.
TGTGCCAGCCCCCTTAAGTGCGGGTTATTCGTGAACACTGAAGCTTTCTTT
CASPLKCGLFVNTEAFF
>TRBV6-2/TRBV6-3|.|TRBJ1-2|.
TGTGCCAGCAGTTACGAGGGTCGGAGCTACACCTTC
CASSYEGRSYTF
>TRBV7-8|.|TRBJ2-7|.
TGTGCCAGCAGCTTAGGGACACTCTACGAGCAGTACTTC
CASSLGTLYEQYF
>TRBV27|.|TRBJ2-5|.
TGTGCCAGCAGCCCCCCACATTGGGAGACCCAGTACTTC
CASSPPHWETQYF
>TRBV30|.|TRBJ1-2|TRBD1
TGTGCCTGCGACGGGACAGGGGGAAACTATGGCTACACCTTC
CACDGTGGNYGYTF
>TRBV5-6|.|TRBJ2-2|.
TGTGCCAGCAGCTTGGTTAGGGGTCCGACCGGGGAGCTGTTTTTT
CASSLVRGPTGELFF
>TRBV27|.|TRBJ1-4|.
TGTGCCAGCAGCCGGGACGCAAATGAAAAACTGTTTTTT
CASSRDANEKLFF
>TRBV7-8|.|TRBJ2-7|.
TGTGCCAGCAGCTTAGGGCGGCAGTCCTACGAGCAGTACTTC
CASSLGRQSYEQYF
>TRBV27|.|TRBJ1-2|TRBD1
TGTGCCAGCAGTCCCCGTGGACAGGGAGGAAACTATGGCTACACCTTC
CASSPRGQGGNYGYTF
>TRBV27|.|TRBJ1-2|.
TGTGCCAGCAGGCTCCTAGGAGCCTATGGCTACACCTTC
CASRLLGAYGYTF
>TRBV15|.|TRBJ1-1|.
TGTGCCACCAGCAGAGATCTCCTAGCCGTCACTGAAGCTTTCTTT
CATSRDLLAVTEAFF
>TRBV7-9|.|TRBJ1-3|.
TGTGCCAGCAGCTTAGGCAGTCACTCTGGAAACACCATATATTTT
CASSLGSHSGNTIYF
>TRBV7-9|.|TRBJ1-2|.
TGTGCCAGCAGGGGCCAGGGCGCTAACTATGGCTACACCTTC
CASRGQGANYGYTF
>TRBV29-1|.|TRBJ2-4|.
TGCAGCGTTGAAGAGGGGGTGGACATTCAGTACTTC
CSVEEGVDIQYF
>TRBV27|.|TRBJ2-4|.
TGTGCCAGCAGTTTAGTAGGGCTAGCCAAAAACATTCAGTACTTC
CASSLVGLAKNIQYF
>TRBV7-2|.|TRBJ2-3|TRBD2
TGTGCCAGCAGCGTGACTAGCGGGGGAAGGGATACGCAGTATTTT
CASSVTSGGRDTQYF